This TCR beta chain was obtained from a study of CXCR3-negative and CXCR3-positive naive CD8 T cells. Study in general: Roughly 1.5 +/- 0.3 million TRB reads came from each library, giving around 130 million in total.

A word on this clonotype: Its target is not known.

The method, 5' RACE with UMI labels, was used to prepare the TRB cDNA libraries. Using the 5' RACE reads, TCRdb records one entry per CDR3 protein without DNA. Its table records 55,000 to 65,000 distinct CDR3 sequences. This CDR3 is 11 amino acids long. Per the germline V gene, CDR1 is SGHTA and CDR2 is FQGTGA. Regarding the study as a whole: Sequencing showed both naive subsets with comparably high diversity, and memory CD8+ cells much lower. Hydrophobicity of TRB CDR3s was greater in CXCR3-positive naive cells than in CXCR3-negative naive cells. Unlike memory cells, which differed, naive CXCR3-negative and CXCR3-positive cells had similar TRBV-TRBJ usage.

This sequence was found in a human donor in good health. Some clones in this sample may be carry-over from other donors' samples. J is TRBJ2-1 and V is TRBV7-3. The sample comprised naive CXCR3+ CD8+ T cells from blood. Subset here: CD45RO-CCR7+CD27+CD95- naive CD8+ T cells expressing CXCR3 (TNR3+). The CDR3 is CASSYSNEQFF.